These 30 T cell receptor beta chains were sequenced from one sample in a study of T cells after yellow fever vaccination. One entry per CDR3 protein results from TCRdb running MiXCR on the 5' RACE reads. The table records about 310,000 distinct CDR3 sequences, approximately 3.9% of them present only once. Sequenced here: PBMCs, sampled on the day of the yellow fever booster vaccination. These receptors were taken from a man younger than 30 who received the YFV17D yellow fever vaccine.

The chain employs TRBV12-3 or TRBV12-4 and TRBJ2-5; D perhaps matches TRBD2 (6 bases). This CDR3 has 15 amino acids. V was shortened by 0 bases and J by 5 bases, with 13 bases between the two germline ends. CDR3 region: CASSLAHRGLETQYF. The CDR3 coding sequence is TGTGCCAGCAGTTTAGCGCACCGGGGGTTGGAGACCCAGTACTTC.

This rearrangement joins TRBV5-1 to TRBJ2-7; D unresolved. This CDR3 spans 14 amino acids. V gave up 0 bases and J gave up 2 bases, with 9 bases separating them. The germline CDR1 and CDR2 sequences are SGHRS and YFSETQ. Written as DNA, the CDR3 is TGCGCCAGCAGCTTGGATATTGGCGCCTACGAGCAGTACTTC. Translation gives CASSLDIGAYEQYF.

This clonotype showed up just a few times. The genes are TRBV7-2 and TRBJ1-5; 7 bases are a match to TRBD1. The ends lost 5 bases at V and 11 bases at J; junction bases unmatched: 6. Looked up from germline, CDR1 is SGHTA and CDR2 is FQGNSA. This CDR3 is built from 12 residues. DNA for the CDR3: TGTGCCAGCAGCACCCCAGGGGGAACCCAGCATTTT. It specifies CASSTPGGTQHF.

This clonotype was detected many times. This chain joins TRBV7-9 and TRBJ1-5, with D unclear. V dropped 5 bases and J dropped 9 bases, with 11 bases sitting between them. The CDR3 is 12 residues long. Germline V lookup: CDR1 SEHNR, CDR2 FQNEAQ (reference sequence). The CDR3 reads CASSPDISPQHF. CDR3 nucleotides: TGTGCCAGCAGCCCAGACATATCGCCCCAGCATTTT. The entire variable domain, with the rest obtained from reference TRBV7-9 and TRBJ1-5, is as follows: DTGVSQNPRHKITKRGQNVTFRCDPISEHNRLYWYRQTLGQGPEFLTYFQNEAQLEKSRLLSDRFSAERPKGSFSTLEIQRTEQGDSAMYLCASSPDISPQHFGDGTRLSIL.

This clonotype was detected only a few times. The chain links TRBV20-1 to TRBJ2-3; TRBD2 aligns across 10 bases. The CDR3 runs 14 residues. Germline assignment: CDR1 DFQATT and CDR2 SNEGSKA (reference sequence). Trimming at V came to 8 bases and at J to 1 base, leaving 6 bases not matched to a gene. This CDR3 is CSPLAGEGTDTQYF. CDR3 DNA: TGCAGTCCCCTAGCGGGGGAGGGCACAGATACGCAGTATTTT.

The table lists this clonotype with many counts. The rearrangement uses TRBV20-1 and TRBJ2-3; possibly TRBD1 for D (5 bases). Germline V gives CDR1 DFQATT, CDR2 SNEGSKA (reference sequence). The CDR3 consists of 18 residues. V was clipped by 1 base and J by 4 bases, with 24 bases between them. This CDR3 is CSARAPLYDRNRADTQYF. In DNA, the CDR3 is TGCAGTGCTAGAGCTCCTCTATATGACAGAAATCGGGCAGATACGCAGTATTTT.

J is TRBJ2-5 and V is TRBV2, with D possibly TRBD2 on 5 matching bases. CDR3 length equals 15 residues. Germline loops: CDR1 SNHLY, CDR2 FYNNEI. V was trimmed by 5 bases and J by 1 base, leaving 14 bases between them. The CDR3 sequence is CASSMEAAGQETQYF. The CDR3, as DNA: TGTGCCAGCAGTATGGAGGCGGCCGGCCAAGAGACCCAGTACTTC.

This clonotype was seen more than once but under ten times. The chain joins TRBV4-1 to TRBJ1-1, with D possibly matching TRBD1 (6 bases). The CDR3 extends over 14 amino acids. Germline-derived CDR1 and CDR2 are MGHRA and YSYEKL. Trimming left V 3 bases short and J 1 base short, with 9 bases between. The CDR3 reads CASSQRTANTEAFF. CDR3 in DNA: TGCGCCAGCAGCCAGAGGACAGCGAACACTGAAGCTTTCTTT.

This clonotype was picked up a small number of times. The chain has TRBV20-1 and TRBJ2-3, with TRBD2 identical over 9 bases. V shed 4 bases, J shed 4 bases, and the junction held 9 bases outside the gene matches. The CDR3 loop spans 15 amino acids. The germline gives CDR1 DFQATT, CDR2 SNEGSKA (reference sequence). In nucleotides, the CDR3 is TGCAGTGCTACCTACCTTGGCGGGGGGGCAGATACGCAGTATTTT. It translates to CSATYLGGGADTQYF.

This clonotype was detected only a few times. This chain joins TRBV20-1 and TRBJ2-7; TRBD2 agrees at 13 bases. J was trimmed by 7 bases and V by 6 bases; bases with no gene match: 6. Germline lookup yields CDR1 DFQATT and CDR2 SNEGSKA (reference sequence). The length of the CDR3 is 13 residues. CDR3 coding DNA: TGCAGTGCGCCCGGACTAGCGGGGGCTGAGCAGTACTTC. Protein sequence: CSAPGLAGAEQYF.

A word on this clonotype: Lacking the conserved final phenylalanine or tryptophan, this CDR3 likely reflects a read error. The chain uses TRBV18 and TRBJ2-3; D not certain. Germline CDR1 and CDR2: KGHSH and LQKENI. V lost 5 bases to trimming and J lost 4 bases, with 4 bases between them. The CDR3 covers 11 residues. CDR3 DNA sequence: TGTGCCAGCTCAGGGGCAGATACGCAGTATTCT. This gives the protein CASSGADTQYS.

This clonotype was seen only a few times. CDR3 sequence (DNA): TGCGCCAGCAGCTTGCCGCGCCTAGCGGGGGGGCCGGGGGCAGATACGCAGTATTTT. Protein: CASSLPRLAGGPGADTQYF. This sequence joins TRBV5-1 and TRBJ2-3, with 12 bases that match TRBD2. The germline V gene encodes CDR1 SGHRS and CDR2 YFSETQ. The V and J ends lost 1 base and 4 bases, in that order; junction bases with no gene match: 13. The CDR3 length is 19 residues.

The chain has TRBV14 and TRBJ1-6; D unresolved. This CDR3 is built from 16 residues. CDR1 is SGHDN and CDR2 is FVKESK in the germline V gene. V lost 3 bases to trimming and J lost 10 bases, with 19 bases between them. The CDR3 protein is CASSHRLTRRWSPLHF. The CDR3 region has the DNA TGTGCCAGCAGCCACAGACTCACAAGGAGGTGGTCACCCCTCCACTTT.

The chain uses TRBV15 and TRBJ1-5, with TRBD1 matching over 7 bases. Germline loops: CDR1 LNHNV, CDR2 YYDKDF (reference sequence). The CDR3 has 15 amino acids. The trim removed 1 base at V and 5 bases at J, leaving 5 bases unmatched. CDR3 bases: TGTGCCACCAGCAGAGGACAGGGCCCCGATCAGCCCCAGCATTTT. Amino acid sequence: CATSRGQGPDQPQHF.

This clonotype was seen only a few times. The chain joins TRBV27 to TRBJ1-4; TRBD1 might be the D (6 bases). The germline V gene has CDR1 MNHEY and CDR2 SMNVEV (reference sequence). Trimming took 5 bases from V and 7 from J, leaving 14 bases between them. CDR3 length: 14 amino acids. The CDR3 loop reads CASSTQGTPEKLFF. CDR3 DNA: TGTGCCAGCAGTACACAGGGAACTCCTGAAAAACTGTTTTTT.

This clonotype was counted at least ten times. J is TRBJ1-1 and V is TRBV6-6; 9 bases map to TRBD1. The CDR3 is 14 amino acids. Germline V gene lookup returns CDR1 MNHNY and CDR2 SVGAGI (reference sequence). J gave up 4 bases and V 5 bases, and 5 bases lay outside the gene matches. CDR3: CASSLGQGSTEAFF. The CDR3 region has the DNA TGTGCCAGCAGTCTTGGACAGGGGAGCACTGAAGCTTTCTTT.

This clonotype was seen at least ten times. The chain links TRBV18 to TRBJ2-2; 8 bases are a match to TRBD1. The germline CDR1 and CDR2 sequences are KGHSH and LQKENI. This CDR3 is built from 15 residues. Unmatched junction bases numbered 5, after V lost 4 bases and J lost 4 bases. In DNA, the CDR3 is TGTGCCAGCTCACTCTGGACAGGGAGCACCGGGGAGCTGTTTTTT. Translating gives CASSLWTGSTGELFF.

At least ten counts were recorded for this clonotype. V gene TRBV5-8 combines with J gene TRBJ1-3; 7 bases agree with TRBD1. The CDR3 covers 14 residues. Germline loops: CDR1 SGHTS, CDR2 YDEGEE. V trimming: 4 bases; J trimming: 1 base; junction bases outside the gene matches: 2. The CDR3 DNA reads as TGTGCCAGCAGCCAGACAGGGTCTGGAAACACCATATATTTT. Protein: CASSQTGSGNTIYF.

The V gene is TRBV7-2, the J gene TRBJ2-1, with 9 nucleotides matching TRBD2. Unmatched junction bases numbered 5, after V lost 4 bases and J lost 4 bases. CDR3 length: 15 amino acids. Germline V gene lookup returns CDR1 SGHTA and CDR2 FQGNSA. The CDR3 loop is CASSSRTSEYNEQFF. In nucleotides, the CDR3 is TGTGCCAGCAGCTCCCGGACTAGCGAATACAATGAGCAGTTCTTC.

The sample holds a few counts of this clonotype. The rearrangement links TRBV20-1 to TRBJ1-1; D not resolved. CDR1 is DFQATT and CDR2 is SNEGSKA in the germline V gene (reference sequence). This CDR3 comprises 15 residues. V was clipped by 2 bases and J by 1 base, with 14 bases between them. The CDR3 region is CSARSRRTENTEAFF. CDR3 bases: TGCAGTGCTAGAAGCCGCCGGACGGAGAACACTGAAGCTTTCTTT.

This chain joins TRBV5-1 and TRBJ1-1; D is possibly TRBD1 (6 bases). Looked up from germline, CDR1 is SGHRS and CDR2 is YFSETQ. Trimming stripped 1 base from V and 5 bases from J, with 12 bases between. The CDR3 sequence is 14 residues long. DNA for the CDR3: TGCGCCAGCAGCTTGATCGGGGGGCCTACTGAAGCTTTCTTT. Its translation: CASSLIGGPTEAFF.

This clonotype was recorded many times. The V gene is TRBV3-1, the J gene TRBJ1-6, with D possibly TRBD1 on 5 matching bases. Between the trimmed V and J ends, which lost 3 bases and 8 bases, there was a span of 11 bases. There are 14 residues in the CDR3. Germline CDR1 reads LGHDT; CDR2 reads YNNKEL (reference sequence). Here the CDR3 DNA reads TGTGCCAGCAGCCAGGTGACAGCCGATTCACCCCTCCACTTT. Translated: CASSQVTADSPLHF.

This clonotype was found many times. The gene calls are TRBV10-3 and TRBJ2-1; D is possibly TRBD1 (5 bases). Trimming took 4 bases from V and 5 from J, leaving 18 bases between them. The CDR3 has 16 amino acids. Germline assignment: CDR1 ENHRY and CDR2 SYGVKD. DNA of the CDR3: TGTGCCATCAGTGGTACCTCCCAGGGCTTTAACAATGAGCAGTTCTTC. Residues: CAISGTSQGFNNEQFF.

There are many counts of this clonotype. V is TRBV27 and J is TRBJ1-1; a weak D match, TRBD1 (5 bases). Germline V lookup: CDR1 MNHEY, CDR2 SMNVEV (reference sequence). With 6 bases removed from V and 0 bases from J, the gap between germline ends came to 14 bases. The CDR3 loop spans 15 amino acids. CDR3 in DNA: TGTGCCAGCAGCCCCTTGGGACGGCTGAACACTGAAGCTTTCTTT. Residues: CASSPLGRLNTEAFF.

This clonotype was counted only a few times. The chain joins TRBV7-2 to TRBJ1-2; D gene ambiguous. Germline CDR1 reads SGHTA; CDR2 reads FQGNSA. There are 15 residues in the CDR3. Trimming took 1 base from V and 0 from J, leaving 9 bases between them. The CDR3, as DNA: TGTGCCAGCAGCTTAGAGCCGCGGGCTAACTATGGCTACACCTTC. This sequence encodes CASSLEPRANYGYTF.

The V gene is TRBV20-1, the J gene TRBJ2-3; 11 nucleotides agree with TRBD2. The CDR3 sequence is 14 residues long. Germline values: CDR1 DFQATT, CDR2 SNEGSKA (reference sequence). Trimming took 2 bases from V and 6 from J; bases not matched to a gene: 4. The CDR3 loop reads CSARRLAGYDTQYF. In nucleotides, the CDR3 is TGCAGTGCTAGAAGACTAGCGGGGTATGATACGCAGTATTTT.

This clonotype has ten or more counts. V gene TRBV5-1 combines with J gene TRBJ1-1; 7 bases are a match to TRBD1. Looked up from germline, CDR1 is SGHRS and CDR2 is YFSETQ. V dropped 4 bases and J dropped 5; count of bases not matched to a gene: 5. CDR3 size: 13 residues. CDR3 region: CASSVTGETEAFF. The CDR3 nucleotides read TGCGCCAGCAGCGTTACAGGGGAAACTGAAGCTTTCTTT. The whole variable domain, filled in from reference TRBV5-1 and TRBJ1-1, reads KAGVTQTPRYLIKTRGQQVTLSCSPISGHRSVSWYQQTPGQGLQFLFEYFSETQRNKGNFPGRFSGRQFSNSRSEMNVSTLELGDSALYLCASSVTGETEAFFGQGTRLTVV.

This clonotype was picked up a small number of times. The chain is built from TRBV4-1 and TRBJ2-3; a weak D match, TRBD1 (5 bases). V lost 0 bases and J 6 bases, leaving 22 bases between the germline ends. CDR1 and CDR2 (germline): MGHRA, YSYEKL. This CDR3 comprises 18 residues. CDR3 amino acids: CASSQDLLGQGLGDTQYF. CDR3 sequence (DNA): TGCGCCAGCAGCCAAGATCTTCTCGGACAAGGCCTGGGGGATACGCAGTATTTT.

This clonotype was seen repeatedly, ten times or more. An end of the junction does not agree with germline; a read error may underlie this. The chain combines TRBV7-7 with TRBJ2-2, with D perhaps matching TRBD1 or TRBD2 (5 bases each). Germline V gives CDR1 SSHAT, CDR2 FNYEAQ (reference sequence). This CDR3 region has 13 residues. The CDR3 sequence: CASSQGTPGELFF. The CDR3 DNA reads as TGTGCTAGCAGCCAAGGGACGCCCGGGGAGCTGTTTTTT.

This clonotype came up many times. The junction differs from germline at one of its ends, possibly a read error. The V call is TRBV11-2, the J call TRBJ2-6, with D hard to call. The CDR3 has 13 amino acids. Germline CDR1 reads SGHAT; CDR2 reads FQNNGV. The CDR3 sequence is CASRFSGANVLTF. CDR3 DNA sequence: TGTGCCAGCCGCTTCTCTGGGGCCAACGTCCTGACTTTC.